This passage covers 6 T cell receptor beta chains from one sample sequenced in a study of Graves' ophthalmopathy and Graves' hyperthyroidism. RNA transcripts provided the template for amplifying TCR beta CDR3 regions. The workflow started with a first-round RT-PCR run with HTBI primers and then moved on to a second-round multiplex PCR. TCRdb independently ran MiXCR on the multiplex PCR reads; one entry per CDR3 protein. The table has hundreds of thousands of distinct CDR3 sequences, just over 15% seen once. Sequencing used peripheral blood. These receptors originate from a woman in her late teens or twenties with stable Graves' hyperthyroidism.

This clonotype was counted at least ten times. This chain uses TRBV11-2 with TRBJ1-2; no reliable D call. The V end was cut by 4 bases, the J end by 10 bases, with 19 bases between. There are 14 residues in the CDR3. From germline, CDR1 is SGHAT and CDR2 FQNNGV. DNA for the CDR3: TGTGCCAGCAGCTCTGAACTGACGGGGTACGACTACACCTTC. Protein product: CASSSELTGYDYTF.

This clonotype has a count of ten or more. The chain joins TRBV4-1 to TRBJ1-2; 8 positions match TRBD1. J gave up 0 bases and V 2 bases, and 5 bases lay outside the gene matches. The CDR3 is 16 amino acids. The germline V gene encodes CDR1 MGHRA and CDR2 YSYEKL. The CDR3 DNA sequence: TGCGCCAGCAGCCAACGATACAGGGGGTCTAACTATGGCTACACCTTC. Amino acids: CASSQRYRGSNYGYTF.

This clonotype was seen repeatedly, ten times or more. This rearrangement joins TRBV6-5 to TRBJ1-5; no clear D gene. The V and J ends lost 7 bases and 0 bases respectively, with 4 bases between them. The CDR3 is 12 residues long. The germline V gene encodes CDR1 MNHEY and CDR2 SVGAGI. The CDR3 loop reads CASTNSNQPQHF. CDR3 in DNA: TGTGCCAGCACGAATAGCAATCAGCCCCAGCATTTT.

In this sample, this clonotype turned up many times. The chain recombines TRBV6-1 with TRBJ1-5; 10 bases map to TRBD1. With 6 bases clipped from V and 6 bases from J, the junction kept 8 bases outside the gene matches. Germline CDR1 and CDR2: MNHNS and SASEGT. The length of the CDR3 is 15 residues. As DNA, the CDR3 is TGTGCCAGCAGCTCAAGTGGGGACAGGGGTCAGCCCCAGCATTTT. Its protein is CASSSSGDRGQPQHF.

This clonotype has at least ten counts. The chain is built from TRBV6-2 or TRBV6-3 and TRBJ1-1, with D possibly being TRBD1 (6 bases). The V end lost 6 bases, the J end lost 5 bases, and 22 bases lay between the germline ends. The germline CDR1 and CDR2 sequences are MNHEY and SVGEGT. This CDR3 has 16 amino acids. The CDR3 loop reads CASSSFWGGARTEAFF. For the CDR3, the DNA is TGTGCCAGCAGCTCTTTTTGGGGGGGCGCGAGGACTGAAGCTTTCTTT.

The chain employs TRBV19 and TRBJ1-5, with 9 bases fitting TRBD1. The CDR3 extends over 16 amino acids. V was pared by 3 bases and J by 5 bases, with 8 bases of the junction left unmatched. Germline V CDR1 and CDR2: LNHDA, SQIVND (reference sequence). The CDR3 nucleotides are TGTGCCAGTAGTATTAACACAGGGGGCTCCTATCAGCCCCAGCATTTT. It yields the protein CASSINTGGSYQPQHF.